The rows below give T cell receptor beta chains drawn from one sample of a study of T cell responses to AZD1222 COVID-19 vaccine. Here immunoSEQ multiplex PCR was the method, and the copy in TCRdb shows in-frame clones only, minus some. The sample has some 150,000 clones; approximately 88% are singletons. This specimen was peripheral blood, taken 28 days after the second dose of the MenACWY control vaccine. The origin of the receptors is an adult who received the MenACWY meningococcal vaccine as a control. CDR3s include the opening cysteine and the closing phenylalanine or tryptophan. A D gene is named only where the DNA matches it firmly. Some rows have no size entry. The others give once, few or many, or a class for an expanded clone.

j_gene,d_gene,len,abundance,v_gene,CDR3nt,CDR3aa
TRBJ1-2,-,14,-,TRBV6-5,TGTGCCAGCAGTTCTCCGACATTTAACTATGGCTACACCTTC,CASSSPTFNYGYTF
TRBJ1-1,-,15,-,TRBV5-4,TGTGCCAGCAGGGTCGGGGTGAGTAGTGACACTGAAGCTTTCTTT,CASRVGVSSDTEAFF
TRBJ1-6,-,15,-,TRBV4-3,TGCGCCAGCAGCCAAGGTAACAGGGCGGAGTCACCCCTCCACTTT,CASSQGNRAESPLHF
TRBJ1-1,-,13,-,TRBV13,TGTGCCAGCAGCACCCAGGGGAACACTGAAGCTTTCTTT,CASSTQGNTEAFF
TRBJ2-3,TRBD2,19,-,TRBV15,TGTGCCACCAGCAGAGATCGGACTAGCGGGGGGGAGAGCACAGATACGCAGTATTTT,CATSRDRTSGGESTDTQYF
TRBJ1-2,-,12,-,TRBV19,TGTGCCAGTTATCAGGGGCACTATGGCTACACCTTC,CASYQGHYGYTF
TRBJ2-5,TRBD2,13,-,TRBV30,TGTGCCTGGTCGGGAGGGCCGGAAGAGACCCAGTACTTC,CAWSGGPEETQYF
TRBJ1-3,TRBD1,15,once,TRBV4-1,TGCGCCAGCAGGCAGGGACAGACCTCTGGAAACACCATATATTTT,CASRQGQTSGNTIYF
TRBJ1-1,-,13,-,TRBV9,TGTGCCAGCAATTTACAGGAGAACACTGAAGCTTTCTTT,CASNLQENTEAFF
TRBJ1-2,-,14,-,TRBV24-1,TGTGCCACCAGTGATGGCCACGGATACTATGGCTACACCTTC,CATSDGHGYYGYTF
TRBJ1-1,TRBD1,14,-,TRBV2,TGTGCCAGCAGCTATACAGGGGGGGACACTGAAGCTTTCTTT,CASSYTGGDTEAFF
TRBJ1-2,-,14,-,TRBV3-1/TRBV3-2,TGTGCCAGCAGCCTTTCATCGGGGGGCTATGGCTACACCTTC,CASSLSSGGYGYTF
TRBJ2-4,TRBD2,16,few,TRBV30,TGTGCCTGGAGTGTAAATAGCGGGGGTGCCAAAAACATTCAGTACTTC,CAWSVNSGGAKNIQYF
TRBJ1-4,-,12,-,TRBV10-1,TGCGCCAGCAGCGACAGGAATGAAAAACTGTTTTTT,CASSDRNEKLFF
TRBJ2-3,TRBD2,15,-,TRBV9,TGTGCCAGCAGCGTAGTTGCGGGGGGGCCAGATACGCAGTATTTT,CASSVVAGGPDTQYF
TRBJ2-7,-,14,-,TRBV6-5,TGTGCCAGCAACAGCGTTAAAGGGAAGTACGAGCAGTACTTC,CASNSVKGKYEQYF
TRBJ2-7,-,13,-,TRBV4-1,TGCGCCAGCGGACATGTAAGCTCCTACGAGCAGTACTTC,CASGHVSSYEQYF
TRBJ1-1,-,13,-,TRBV3-1/TRBV3-2,TGTGCCAGCAGCCACGGACTGTACACTGAAGCTTTCTTT,CASSHGLYTEAFF
TRBJ2-3,TRBD2,18,-,TRBV7-2,TGTGCCAGCAGCTCCCGTGGAAGGCGGGGGGCTTTCACAGATACGCAGTATTTT,CASSSRGRRGAFTDTQYF
TRBJ1-3,TRBD1,18,few,TRBV7-2,TGTGCCAGCAGCTTAGTGTTGTCCGGCAGGGGGGCTGGAAACACCATATATTTT,CASSLVLSGRGAGNTIYF
TRBJ1-5,-,16,-,TRBV15,TGTGCCACCAGCAGAGAGTTGGCCAGGGGCAATCAGCCCCAGCATTTT,CATSRELARGNQPQHF
TRBJ2-3,TRBD1,14,-,TRBV6-2/TRBV6-3,TGTGCCAGCAGTTCTCGGACAGGGGAAGATCCGCAGTATTTT,CASSSRTGEDPQYF
TRBJ1-5,-,14,-,TRBV4-2,TGTGCCAGCAGTTCAGGGGATAGTGAAGAGTCCCAGCATTTT,CASSSGDSEESQHF
TRBJ2-1,TRBD1,12,-,TRBV12-5,TGTGCTAGCGGGACAGGGTGGAATGAGCAGTTCTTC,CASGTGWNEQFF
TRBJ2-4,-,16,-,TRBV21-1,TGTGCCAGCAGCAAAGAGGACAGGGGGCTTCCAAACATTCAGTACTTC,CASSKEDRGLPNIQYF
TRBJ1-1,-,13,-,TRBV7-2,TGTGCCAGCAGCTTGGCGGGCCCCACTGAAGCTTTCTTT,CASSLAGPTEAFF
TRBJ1-5,TRBD1,14,-,TRBV2,TGTGCCAGCAGTCCAACAGGGGGCGGTCAGCCCCAGCATTTT,CASSPTGGGQPQHF
TRBJ2-7,TRBD2,17,-,TRBV30,TGTGCCTGGAGTGTATCCAGGACTAGCGGGAGGGCCTACGAGCAGTACTTC,CAWSVSRTSGRAYEQYF
TRBJ2-3,TRBD2,17,-,TRBV19,TGTGCCAGTAGTTCCCGGGCTAGCGGCCAATCCACAGATACGCAGTATTTT,CASSSRASGQSTDTQYF
TRBJ1-5,TRBD1,15,-,TRBV5-1,TGCGCCAGCAGCTCGACAGGGAACAGCAATCAGCCCCAGCATTTT,CASSSTGNSNQPQHF
TRBJ2-5,-,13,-,TRBV7-9,TGTGCCAGCATCTTGGATCACCAAGAGACCCAGTACTTC,CASILDHQETQYF
TRBJ2-7,-,13,-,TRBV3-1/TRBV3-2,TGTGCCAGCAGCCAACAGGGAGTCCACGAGCAGTACTTC,CASSQQGVHEQYF
TRBJ1-5,-,16,-,TRBV23-1,TGCGCCAGCAGTCAATCGAAACTGTATAGCAATCAGCCCCAGCATTTT,CASSQSKLYSNQPQHF
TRBJ2-3,-,17,-,TRBV7-9,TGTGCCAGCAGCCGGATTACAGGAGGACCTAGCACAGATACGCAGTATTTT,CASSRITGGPSTDTQYF
TRBJ2-7,-,14,-,TRBV20-1,TGCAGTGCTAGTAGGGACTTCCTCTCCTACGAGCAGTACTTC,CSASRDFLSYEQYF
TRBJ2-2,-,13,once,TRBV6-5,TGTGCCAGCAGCCAGAGAGACACCGGGGAGCTGTTTTTT,CASSQRDTGELFF
TRBJ2-2,TRBD2,17,-,TRBV27,TGTGCCAGCAGTTCAACACTAGCGGAGGCGAACACCGGGGAGCTGTTTTTT,CASSSTLAEANTGELFF
TRBJ1-2,-,14,-,TRBV4-1,TGCGCCAGCAGCCAAGATTGGGGGCCCTTAGGCTACACCTTC,CASSQDWGPLGYTF
TRBJ2-3,-,12,once,TRBV11-3,TGTGCCAGTACCGACAGCACAGATACGCAGTATTTT,CASTDSTDTQYF
TRBJ1-6,-,16,-,TRBV4-3,TGCGCCAGCAGCCAAGGTTATACTGAGGGGAATTCACCCCTCCACTTT,CASSQGYTEGNSPLHF
TRBJ2-7,-,14,-,TRBV2,TGTGCCAGTAAAGATCCAGTTCTCTCCTACGAGCAGTACTTC,CASKDPVLSYEQYF
TRBJ2-1,-,13,once,TRBV6-2/TRBV6-3,TGTGCCAGCAGTTACGTGTTTTACAATGAGCAGTTCTTC,CASSYVFYNEQFF